One TCR beta chain is described in this entry. Its target is not known. The study reverse transcribed the entire isolated RNA, so it sequenced expressed TCRB transcripts. Some clones are missing from TCRdb's copy, which holds only in-frame ones; the method was immunoSEQ multiplex PCR. The sample shows under 400,000 clones, about 18% of them seen only once. Each of the sorted populations had a purity greater than 98%. This entry belongs to a study of beta chain features in type 1 diabetes. Germline V gene lookup returns CDR1 SNHLY and CDR2 FYNNEI. Trimming took 4 bases from V and 8 from J, leaving 21 bases between them. There are 17 residues in the CDR3. Study findings and constraints: Healthy donors had naive, central memory and Treg TCRB repertoires that appeared less similar than those seen among patients. The VDJ junctions of type 1 diabetes patients carried fewer insertions and more deletions.

The chain links TRBV2 to TRBJ1-6; D may be TRBD1 (5 bases). The TCR comes from a woman between 18 and 30 years old in good health. Sequencing was carried out using naive CD4+ T cells from blood. This chain's CDR3 is CASSVRAQGLVYSPLHF. CDR3 DNA: TGTGCCAGCAGTGTCAGGGCCCAGGGTTTGGTGTATTCACCCCTCCACTTT.